Below, 27 T cell receptor beta chains from the same sample are listed, as sequenced in a study of long-term antiretroviral therapy in people with HIV. Runs used v3.0 of the immunoSEQ assay and were done at survey level. The protocol was immunoSEQ multiplex PCR, while the TCRdb copy is restricted to in-frame clones and leaves out a portion. Among roughly 14,000 clones listed, 76% were seen once. Here the sequenced sample was unsorted PBMCs, taken 3.1 years after starting antiretroviral therapy. The receptors here all came from a man aged 35-49 years with HIV.

This chain connects TRBV7-7 to TRBJ2-2; D gene unclear. CDR3 length: 16 residues. Trimming left V 0 bases short and J 6 bases short, with 14 bases between. Looked up from germline, CDR1 is SSHAT and CDR2 is FNYEAQ (reference sequence). The CDR3: CASSLAKTDEAGELFF. The CDR3 coding sequence is TGTGCCAGCAGCTTAGCAAAGACCGACGAGGCCGGGGAGCTGTTTTTT.

This clone appeared a few times. The V call is TRBV7-2, the J call TRBJ2-7, with D possibly matching TRBD2 (5 bases). Germline V lookup: CDR1 SGHTA, CDR2 FQGNSA. The CDR3 consists of 14 residues. The ends were cut back, 4 bases at V and 7 bases at J, with 17 bases in the middle. Here the CDR3 DNA reads TGTGCCAGCAGCTATACTAGTTCCGTAACTGAGCAGTACTTC. Translated: CASSYTSSVTEQYF.

V is TRBV5-6 and J is TRBJ2-4; D is unclear. V dropped 3 bases and J dropped 5 bases, with 15 bases sitting between them. There are 15 residues in the CDR3. Germline CDR1 is SGHDT and CDR2 is YYEEEE. In DNA, the CDR3 is TGTGCCAGCAGCTCCTGGGTCTGGCTCGAAAACATTCAGTACTTC. It yields the protein CASSSWVWLENIQYF.

V usage is TRBV5-5 and J usage is TRBJ2-5; TRBD2 matches at 8 bases. The germline V gene has CDR1 SGHKS and CDR2 YYEKEE (reference sequence). V shed 3 bases and J 0 bases; nucleotides not matched to a gene: 4. The length of the CDR3 is 15 residues. CDR3: CASSYSGDHQETQYF. The CDR3 nucleotides read TGTGCCAGCAGCTATAGCGGGGACCACCAAGAGACCCAGTACTTC. Full variable domain (remainder filled in from reference TRBV5-5 and TRBJ2-5): DAGVTQSPTHLIKTRGQQVTLRCSPISGHKSVSWYQQVLGQGPQFIFQYYEKEERGRGNFPDRFSARQFPNYSSELNVNALLLGDSALYLCASSYSGDHQETQYFGPGTRLLVL.

The V call is TRBV11-2, the J call TRBJ2-2; no reliable D call. Germline V gives CDR1 SGHAT, CDR2 FQNNGV. The ends were cut back, 5 bases at V and 0 bases at J, with 7 bases in the middle. This CDR3 region has 14 residues. The CDR3, as DNA: TGTGCCAGCAGCGGCAGTCCGAACACCGGGGAGCTGTTTTTT. This gives the protein CASSGSPNTGELFF.

The chain carries TRBV21-1 and TRBJ2-7; the table's TRBD1 call for D was not verified on the DNA. TRBV21-1 is classified as a pseudogene. The CDR3 consists of 13 residues. The CDR3 nucleotides read TGTGCCAGCAGTCAAAGTCGTGGCCACGAGCAGTACTTC. It codes for CASSQSRGHEQYF.

This chain links TRBV14 with TRBJ1-1; D unresolved. The V and J ends lost 4 bases and 7 bases respectively, with 13 bases between them. In germline, CDR1 is SGHDN, CDR2 FVKESK. There are 13 residues in the CDR3. The DNA of the CDR3 is TGTGCCAGCAGCCTTTTTTCCCAAGATGAAGCTTTCTTT. Translation gives CASSLFSQDEAFF.

The rearrangement links TRBV9 to TRBJ1-2; D not resolved. Germline V gives CDR1 SGDLS, CDR2 YYNGEE. The CDR3 is 12 residues long. Trimming removed 4 bases at V and 8 bases at J, with 12 bases between. In DNA form, the CDR3 reads TGTGCCAGCAGCCTCCCCTCGGAGGGCTACACCTTC. Translation: CASSLPSEGYTF.

The chain's CDR3 is CASSRDSNQPQHF. In nucleotides, the CDR3 is TGTGCCAGCAGCAGGGACAGTAATCAGCCCCAGCATTTT. The V gene is TRBV7-9, the J gene TRBJ1-5; 7 bases align to TRBD1. CDR1 and CDR2 from the germline V gene are SEHNR and FQNEAQ (reference sequence). This CDR3 has 13 residues. The V segment lost 5 bases and the J segment 4 bases; nucleotides outside the gene matches: 2.

The rearrangement uses TRBV5-1 and TRBJ1-4, with D possibly TRBD1 on 6 matching bases. Germline V gene sequence: CDR1 SGHRS, CDR2 YFSETQ. V was pared by 4 bases and J by 4 bases, with 11 bases between. The length of the CDR3 is 14 residues. DNA for the CDR3: TGCGCCAGCAGCCCCGGGACAAGTAATGAAAAACTGTTTTTT. It codes for CASSPGTSNEKLFF.

V and J are TRBV18 and TRBJ2-3; the match to TRBD1 covers 7 bases. This CDR3 comprises 16 residues. CDR1 and CDR2 from the germline V gene are KGHSH and LQKENI. The ends lost 2 bases at V and 0 bases at J; junction bases unmatched: 5. CDR3 sequence reads: CASSPSGTASTDTQYF. Here the CDR3 DNA reads TGTGCCAGCTCACCATCCGGGACAGCTAGCACAGATACGCAGTATTTT.

J is TRBJ2-1 and V is TRBV7-9, with 9 bases fitting TRBD2. Germline V gene data show CDR1 as SEHNR and CDR2 as FQNEAQ (reference sequence). The CDR3 consists of 15 residues. V lost 3 bases to trimming and J lost 7 bases; unmatched junction nucleotides: 7. In nucleotides, the CDR3 is TGTGCCAGCAGCTTCCGCGGGGGGGCCTTAAATGAGCAGTTCTTC. Amino acids: CASSFRGGALNEQFF.

This chain joins TRBV2 and TRBJ2-7; D not certain. The V end lost 6 bases, the J end lost 7 bases, and 16 bases lay between the germline ends. The CDR3 covers 13 residues. Germline loops: CDR1 SNHLY, CDR2 FYNNEI. The CDR3 region has the DNA TGTGCCAGCAGCCCGGGTTTAACCAGGGAGCAGTACTTC. This gives the protein CASSPGLTREQYF. The variable domain in full, completed from reference TRBV2 and TRBJ2-7, reads EPEVTQTPSHQVTQMGQEVILRCVPISNHLYFYWYRQILGQKVEFLVSFYNNEISEKSEIFDDQFSVERPDGSNFTLKIRSTKLEDSAMYFCASSPGLTREQYFGPGTRLTVT.

The CDR3 sequence is CASNRDPDSGANVLTF. Here the CDR3 DNA reads TGTGCCAGTAACAGGGACCCAGACTCTGGGGCCAACGTCCTGACTTTC. The chain has TRBV19 and TRBJ2-6; D might be TRBD1 (6 bases). CDR1 and CDR2 (germline): LNHDA, SQIVND (reference sequence). V was clipped by 7 bases and J by 0 bases, with 13 bases between them. The CDR3 covers 16 residues.

The chain employs TRBV5-6 and TRBJ1-1, with TRBD1 identical over 7 bases. Per the germline V gene, CDR1 is SGHDT and CDR2 is YYEEEE. The CDR3 spans 13 residues. V lost 3 bases, J lost 8 bases, and 7 bases stayed unmatched. This CDR3 is CASSSQGGFEAFF. In DNA form, the CDR3 reads TGTGCCAGCAGCTCCCAGGGGGGCTTCGAAGCTTTCTTT.

Points on this clone: One end of the junction fails to match germline, which may point to a read error. J is TRBJ1-2 and V is TRBV4-1; D is unclear. This CDR3 contains 11 residues. Per the germline V gene, CDR1 is MGHRA and CDR2 is YSYEKL. The CDR3 DNA is TGCGCCAGCAGCCAAGACCGGGGTCCAGCCTTC. It translates to CASSQDRGPAF.

The genes are TRBV12-5 and TRBJ2-3, with 7 bases lining up with TRBD1. The V gene end was trimmed by 6 bases and the J gene end by 1 base; junction bases not matched to a gene: 7. The CDR3 is 15 amino acids. Looked up from germline, CDR1 is LGHNT and CDR2 is FRNRAP. CDR3 loop: CASGIAGQGTDTQYF. The CDR3 DNA sequence: TGTGCTAGTGGGATCGCCGGACAGGGCACAGATACGCAGTATTTT.

This clone was observed a single time. The chain joins TRBV5-1 to TRBJ1-1, with TRBD1 matching over 7 bases. The CDR3 covers 14 residues. The V and J ends lost 3 bases and 0 bases, in that order; junction bases with no gene match: 2. Germline V CDR1 and CDR2: SGHRS, YFSETQ. CDR3 sequence: CASSSTGVNTEAFF. As DNA, the CDR3 is TGCGCCAGCAGCTCCACAGGGGTGAACACTGAAGCTTTCTTT.

CDR3 in amino acids: CASPRGDYEQYF. For the CDR3, the DNA is TGTGCCAGCCCCCGGGGGGACTACGAGCAGTACTTC. The chain uses TRBV5-8 and TRBJ2-7; 7 bases are a match to TRBD2. Germline V gene lookup returns CDR1 SGHTS and CDR2 YDEGEE. The J segment lost 3 bases and the V segment lost 7 bases, leaving 4 bases of the junction unmatched. The CDR3 covers 12 residues.

This chain joins TRBV19 and TRBJ1-1, with D unresolved. This CDR3 comprises 13 residues. Trimming shortened V by 8 bases and J by 3 bases, and 13 bases separated the two germline ends. Germline values: CDR1 LNHDA, CDR2 SQIVND (reference sequence). CDR3 region: CASSRRPDTEAFF. The CDR3, as DNA: TGTGCCAGTTCTAGGCGGCCGGACACTGAAGCTTTCTTT.

This sequence joins TRBV11-3 and TRBJ2-7; the D is unclear. This CDR3 has 16 amino acids. The V gene lost 0 bases and the J gene lost 1 base, with 13 bases spanning the gap. Germline lookup yields CDR1 SGHNT and CDR2 YENEEA. The CDR3 sequence: CASSLDQGYPSYEQYF. DNA for the CDR3: TGTGCCAGCAGCTTAGATCAAGGGTACCCTTCCTACGAGCAGTACTTC.

This clone was picked up one time. The chain employs TRBV6-5 and TRBJ2-3, with TRBD2 identical over 7 bases. After removal of 0 bases from V and 0 bases from J, the junction contained 3 bases not matched to a gene. Per germline, CDR1 MNHEY and CDR2 SVGAGI. CDR3 length: 16 residues. The CDR3 DNA is TGTGCCAGCAGTTACTCGGAGGGAGGGAGCACAGATACGCAGTATTTT. Its translation: CASSYSEGGSTDTQYF.

The chain combines TRBV6-5 with TRBJ2-7; TRBD2 is a possible D gene (6 bases). Germline V CDR1 and CDR2: MNHEY, SVGAGI. V was cut by 4 bases and J by 3 bases, with 16 bases left in between. The CDR3 consists of 15 residues. The CDR3 DNA sequence: TGTGCCAGCAGTTCCCTGGGGGACTCTCTCTACGAGCAGTACTTC. This codes for CASSSLGDSLYEQYF.

The chain has TRBV5-1 and TRBJ2-7, with no clear D. Germline CDR1 SGHRS, CDR2 YFSETQ. The V and J ends lost 0 bases and 2 bases respectively, with 6 bases between them. This CDR3 region has 13 residues. The CDR3 region has the DNA TGCGCCAGCAGCTTGGAGCTAGCCTACGAGCAGTACTTC. Encoded protein: CASSLELAYEQYF.

The chain is built from TRBV10-2 and TRBJ2-7; 8 bases match TRBD2. From germline, CDR1 is WSHSY and CDR2 SAAADI. After removal of 0 bases from V and 5 bases from J, the junction contained 6 bases not matched to a gene. This CDR3 contains 15 residues. CDR3 in amino acids: CASSESNLGGDEQYF. The DNA of the CDR3 is TGCGCCAGCAGTGAGTCGAATCTCGGGGGGGACGAGCAGTACTTC.

The chain links TRBV2 to TRBJ1-6; tentatively, D is TRBD1 (5 bases). V was cut by 2 bases and J by 6 bases, with 14 bases left in between. The CDR3 totals 16 residues. The V gene's germline CDR1 is SNHLY and CDR2 FYNNEI. The DNA of the CDR3 is TGTGCCAGCAGTGAAAGGTGGCAGGGAGTTAATTCACCCCTCCACTTT. It codes for CASSERWQGVNSPLHF.

The J gene is TRBJ1-2, the V gene TRBV27, with D hard to call. Trimming shortened V by 9 bases and J by 6 bases, and 14 bases separated the two germline ends. CDR1 is MNHEY, CDR2 SMNVEV, per germline (reference sequence). This CDR3 spans 12 amino acids. For the CDR3, the DNA is TGTGCCAGTATGGGCCCGGAGGATGGCTACACCTTC. Translation gives CASMGPEDGYTF.